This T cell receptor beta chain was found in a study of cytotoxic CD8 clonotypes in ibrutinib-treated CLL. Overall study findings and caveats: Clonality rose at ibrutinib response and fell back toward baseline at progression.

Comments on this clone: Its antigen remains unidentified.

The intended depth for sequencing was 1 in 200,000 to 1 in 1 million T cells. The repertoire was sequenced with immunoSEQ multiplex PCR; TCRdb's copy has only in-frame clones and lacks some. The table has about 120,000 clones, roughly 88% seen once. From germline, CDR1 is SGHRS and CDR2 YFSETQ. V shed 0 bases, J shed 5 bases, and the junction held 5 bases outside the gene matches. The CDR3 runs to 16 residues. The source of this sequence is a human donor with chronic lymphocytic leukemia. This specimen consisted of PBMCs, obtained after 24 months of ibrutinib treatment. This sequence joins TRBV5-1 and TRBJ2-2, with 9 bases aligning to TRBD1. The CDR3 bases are TGCGCCAGCAGCTTGGGGCCGGGACAGGGAACCGGGGAGCTGTTTTTT. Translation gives CASSLGPGQGTGELFF.